This T cell receptor (beta chain) comes out of a study of shared clonotypes between healthy human individuals. Sequencing used immunoSEQ multiplex PCR; TCRdb keeps in-frame clones, though not all of them. The data contain around 2.3 million clones, 90% to 96% of them singletons. J lost 1 base, V lost 5 bases, and 5 bases had no gene match. This CDR3 spans 15 amino acids. Germline CDR1 reads SGHTA; CDR2 reads FQGTGA. Sequencing was done on a sample of naive CD4+ T cells sorted from blood. Subset given: CD45RA+ positively selected. This chain uses TRBV7-3 with TRBJ2-5, with TRBD1 matching 9 bases. The origin of this receptor is a man between 18 and 35 years old in good health. The CDR3 DNA reads as TGTGCCAGCAGCAGGGGACAGGGTTTCCAAGAGACCCAGTACTTC. It codes for CASSRGQGFQETQYF.